This TCR beta chain comes out of a study of CD8+CD57+ T cells in acquired aplastic anemia. Trimming cost V 0 bases and J 0 bases, with 20 bases left between them. Germline V gene sequence: CDR1 SQVTM, CDR2 ANQGSEA. This CDR3 comprises 18 residues. Both TCR beta VDJ combination and CDR3 sequence profiling were carried out. Genomic DNA was the template for this profiling. TCRdb ran MiXCR on the reads and lists one entry per CDR3 protein. The sample consists of roughly 280,000 distinct CDR3 sequences, 45% to 65% of them appearing once. All patients picked for sequencing had shown, by flow cytometry, an expansion of CD8+CD57+ cells.

J is TRBJ1-2 and V is TRBV29-1, with D possibly matching TRBD1 (5 bases). This clonotype was sampled from a human donor with aplastic anemia. Sequencing input: sorted CD4+, CD8+, or CD8+CD57+ T cells (not recorded which) from PBMCs. The CDR3 region has the DNA TGCAGCGTTGAAGATGGGCGGGGGGACCCAGGCTCTAACTATGGCTACACCTTC. Protein sequence: CSVEDGRGDPGSNYGYTF.